This T cell receptor (beta chain) is from a study of blood T cell repertoires in COVID-19. The assay was immunoSEQ multiplex PCR, and TCRdb's table has in-frame clones only and misses some. Among tens of thousands of clones listed, roughly 90% were seen once. CDR1 and CDR2 (germline): MDHEN, SYDVKM. With V trimmed by 5 bases and J by 6 bases, 7 bases remained unmatched. The CDR3 sequence is 16 residues long. Sequencing was performed on peripheral blood. The TCR originated in a man in his fifties or sixties with acute or convalescent COVID-19. The rearrangement joins TRBV28 to TRBJ2-2, with 12 bases that match TRBD2. CDR3 bases: TGTGCCAGCAGTCCCTCTAGCGGGAGGGGGGCCGGGGAGCTGTTTTTT. This encodes CASSPSSGRGAGELFF.